This is a list of T cell receptor beta chains from one sample in a study of T cell repertoires in cytomegalovirus infection. One entry per CDR3 protein results from TCRdb running MiXCR on the reads. Of about 230,000 distinct CDR3 sequences listed, under 25% are singletons. Sequenced sample: CD8+ T cells from PBMCs. Source of these receptors: a human donor in good health (CMV status not recorded). Some clones in this sample may be carry-over from other donors' samples. The CDR3 runs from the conserved cysteine through the conserved F or W. The order of the fields is D gene, J gene, clone size, V gene, CDR3 DNA, CDR3 protein. A D gene is named only where the DNA matches it firmly. The size entry is marked missing in some rows and otherwise reads once, few, many or a size class.

D gene: -
J gene: TRBJ2-1
clone size: many
V gene: TRBV5-5
CDR3 DNA: TGTGCCAGCAGCTCGACAGTCCGAGATCAGGGCAATGAGCAGTTCTTC
CDR3 protein: CASSSTVRDQGNEQFF

D gene: -
J gene: TRBJ1-1
clone size: many
V gene: TRBV7-9
CDR3 DNA: TGTGCCAGCAGTCCCGGGTCCGAAGCTTTCTTT
CDR3 protein: CASSPGSEAFF

D gene: TRBD2
J gene: TRBJ2-3
clone size: many
V gene: TRBV11-2
CDR3 DNA: TGTGCCAGCAGCTTCCTAGCGGGGGTTAGCACAGATACGCAGTATTTT
CDR3 protein: CASSFLAGVSTDTQYF

D gene: TRBD1
J gene: TRBJ1-1
clone size: -
V gene: TRBV4-3
CDR3 DNA: TGCGCCAGCAGCCAAGATGGGGGACAGGGGACTGAAGCTTTCTTT
CDR3 protein: CASSQDGGQGTEAFF

D gene: -
J gene: TRBJ2-1
clone size: many
V gene: TRBV7-8
CDR3 DNA: TGTGCCAGCAGCTTAGGGACAGACTATGAGCAGTTCTTC
CDR3 protein: CASSLGTDYEQFF

D gene: TRBD1
J gene: TRBJ2-7
clone size: -
V gene: TRBV28
CDR3 DNA: TGTGCCAGCAGACCCGCGGACAGGGGCTACGAGCAGTACTTC
CDR3 protein: CASRPADRGYEQYF

D gene: -
J gene: TRBJ1-2
clone size: -
V gene: TRBV12-3/TRBV12-4
CDR3 DNA: TGTGCCAGCAGTCCTGCGCAGGGTTATGGCTACACCTTC
CDR3 protein: CASSPAQGYGYTF

D gene: -
J gene: TRBJ2-1
clone size: many
V gene: TRBV28
CDR3 DNA: TGTGCCAGCAGTTTAGATAGCTCCTACAATGAGCAGTTCTTC
CDR3 protein: CASSLDSSYNEQFF

D gene: TRBD1
J gene: TRBJ2-1
clone size: few
V gene: TRBV20-1
CDR3 DNA: TGCAGTGCTAGGGGGACAGGGGCTTTTTTAAATGAGCAGTTCTTC
CDR3 protein: CSARGTGAFLNEQFF

D gene: -
J gene: TRBJ2-7
clone size: few
V gene: TRBV7-9
CDR3 DNA: TGTGCCAGCAGCAAAGGACGGGACTACGAGCAGTACTTC
CDR3 protein: CASSKGRDYEQYF

D gene: TRBD1
J gene: TRBJ2-1
clone size: -
V gene: TRBV9
CDR3 DNA: TGTGCCAGCAGCCTGGACAGGGGGACCTTTGAGCAGTTCTTC
CDR3 protein: CASSLDRGTFEQFF

D gene: -
J gene: TRBJ1-1
clone size: many
V gene: TRBV12-3/TRBV12-4
CDR3 DNA: TGTGCCAGCAGTTTAGCGGTGTATGGACAGAACACTGAAGCTTTCTTT
CDR3 protein: CASSLAVYGQNTEAFF

D gene: -
J gene: TRBJ2-1
clone size: -
V gene: TRBV11-1
CDR3 DNA: TGTGCCAGCAGCCTTGACGGGGGCGGCAATGAGCAGTTCTTC
CDR3 protein: CASSLDGGGNEQFF

D gene: -
J gene: TRBJ1-4
clone size: -
V gene: TRBV14
CDR3 DNA: TGTGCCAGCAGCCAAGTTGGCGGACCGAATGAAAAACTGTTTTTT
CDR3 protein: CASSQVGGPNEKLFF

D gene: -
J gene: TRBJ2-7
clone size: -
V gene: TRBV4-1
CDR3 DNA: TGCGCCAGCAGTGTTTGGGGATTAACCTACGAGCAGTACTTC
CDR3 protein: CASSVWGLTYEQYF

D gene: TRBD1
J gene: TRBJ2-3
clone size: few
V gene: TRBV28
CDR3 DNA: TGTGCCAGCAGTTTAAACAGGGGGCCAGATACGCAGTATTTT
CDR3 protein: CASSLNRGPDTQYF

D gene: -
J gene: TRBJ2-3
clone size: -
V gene: TRBV7-9
CDR3 DNA: TGTGCCAGCAGCAAGTATTCCGCAGGCACAGATACGCAGTATTTT
CDR3 protein: CASSKYSAGTDTQYF

D gene: -
J gene: TRBJ1-5
clone size: many
V gene: TRBV20-1
CDR3 DNA: TGCAGTGCTATTGACCCCGGGGTCAGCAATCAGCCCCAGCATTTT
CDR3 protein: CSAIDPGVSNQPQHF

D gene: TRBD1
J gene: TRBJ2-7
clone size: -
V gene: TRBV27
CDR3 DNA: TGTGCCAGCAGTTTACCAGGGGGAAGGAACGAGCAGTACTTC
CDR3 protein: CASSLPGGRNEQYF

D gene: TRBD1
J gene: TRBJ2-7
clone size: few
V gene: TRBV28
CDR3 DNA: TGTGCCAGCAGTTTAGAACAGGGGTACGAGCAGTACTTC
CDR3 protein: CASSLEQGYEQYF

D gene: TRBD2
J gene: TRBJ2-7
clone size: few
V gene: TRBV27
CDR3 DNA: TGTGCCAGCAGTTTGACTAGCGGGGGGCCCTACGAGCAGTACTTC
CDR3 protein: CASSLTSGGPYEQYF

D gene: TRBD1
J gene: TRBJ2-2
clone size: few
V gene: TRBV15
CDR3 DNA: TGTGCCACCAGCAGACGCGACAGGGGCACCACCGGGGAGCTGTTTTTT
CDR3 protein: CATSRRDRGTTGELFF

D gene: -
J gene: TRBJ1-6
clone size: -
V gene: TRBV28
CDR3 DNA: TGTGCCAGCAGTTTTGGTCAGCAAGTAGGATCACCCCTCCACTTT
CDR3 protein: CASSFGQQVGSPLHF

D gene: TRBD2
J gene: TRBJ2-7
clone size: few
V gene: TRBV14
CDR3 DNA: TGTGCCAGCAGCCCTCTCACGACTAGCGGGTTGTACGAGCAGTACTTC
CDR3 protein: CASSPLTTSGLYEQYF

D gene: -
J gene: TRBJ1-5
clone size: many
V gene: TRBV4-1
CDR3 DNA: TGCGCCAGCAGCCAAGATTCGCGGACTGCCGTCTATCAGCCCCAGCATTTT
CDR3 protein: CASSQDSRTAVYQPQHF

D gene: -
J gene: TRBJ2-3
clone size: few
V gene: TRBV24-1
CDR3 DNA: TGTGCCACCAGGGGGGCAGGGGAAGATACGCAGTATTTT
CDR3 protein: CATRGAGEDTQYF

D gene: TRBD1
J gene: TRBJ1-2
clone size: many
V gene: TRBV20-1
CDR3 DNA: TGCAGTGCTTTGGACAGGGGGCAAAGCTATGGCTACACCTTC
CDR3 protein: CSALDRGQSYGYTF

D gene: -
J gene: TRBJ2-5
clone size: -
V gene: TRBV7-6
CDR3 DNA: TGTGCCAGCAGCATACGACAAAAAGAGACCCAGTACTTC
CDR3 protein: CASSIRQKETQYF

D gene: -
J gene: TRBJ1-1
clone size: many
V gene: TRBV27
CDR3 DNA: TGTGCCAGCAGTCCAGAATTCTGGAGGAACACTGAAGCTTTCTTT
CDR3 protein: CASSPEFWRNTEAFF

D gene: -
J gene: TRBJ1-1
clone size: many
V gene: TRBV6-1
CDR3 DNA: TGTGCCAGCAGCGAGACAGGATCGACCACTGAAGCTTTCTTT
CDR3 protein: CASSETGSTTEAFF

D gene: -
J gene: TRBJ2-3
clone size: -
V gene: TRBV29-1
CDR3 DNA: TGCAGCGTTGTGCGGGACTCACACCGACCAAAGAGCCGCACAGATACGCAGTATTTT
CDR3 protein: CSVVRDSHRPKSRTDTQYF

D gene: -
J gene: TRBJ2-1
clone size: -
V gene: TRBV3-1
CDR3 DNA: TGTGCCAGCAGCCCCCTTCCGGGGAGCTCCTACAATGAGCAGTTCTTC
CDR3 protein: CASSPLPGSSYNEQFF

D gene: -
J gene: TRBJ2-3
clone size: -
V gene: TRBV7-6
CDR3 DNA: TGTGCCAGCAGCCCAGTAGCGGCAGATACGCAGTATTTT
CDR3 protein: CASSPVAADTQYF

D gene: -
J gene: TRBJ2-1
clone size: -
V gene: TRBV19
CDR3 DNA: TGTGCCAGTAGTATAGTGGGCCAGCTTAATGAGCAGTTCTTC
CDR3 protein: CASSIVGQLNEQFF

D gene: -
J gene: TRBJ2-7
clone size: few
V gene: TRBV7-9
CDR3 DNA: TGTGCCAGCAGCCTGCCTCAAGGAACCTACGAGCAGTACTTC
CDR3 protein: CASSLPQGTYEQYF

D gene: -
J gene: TRBJ2-5
clone size: -
V gene: TRBV19
CDR3 DNA: TGTGCCAGTAGTATGTTTATTGGGTTGCGGCAAGAGACCCAGTACTTC
CDR3 protein: CASSMFIGLRQETQYF

D gene: TRBD2
J gene: TRBJ2-1
clone size: few
V gene: TRBV7-3
CDR3 DNA: TGTGCCAGCAGCCCCGGGACTAGCGGGGACATTGAGCAGTTCTTC
CDR3 protein: CASSPGTSGDIEQFF